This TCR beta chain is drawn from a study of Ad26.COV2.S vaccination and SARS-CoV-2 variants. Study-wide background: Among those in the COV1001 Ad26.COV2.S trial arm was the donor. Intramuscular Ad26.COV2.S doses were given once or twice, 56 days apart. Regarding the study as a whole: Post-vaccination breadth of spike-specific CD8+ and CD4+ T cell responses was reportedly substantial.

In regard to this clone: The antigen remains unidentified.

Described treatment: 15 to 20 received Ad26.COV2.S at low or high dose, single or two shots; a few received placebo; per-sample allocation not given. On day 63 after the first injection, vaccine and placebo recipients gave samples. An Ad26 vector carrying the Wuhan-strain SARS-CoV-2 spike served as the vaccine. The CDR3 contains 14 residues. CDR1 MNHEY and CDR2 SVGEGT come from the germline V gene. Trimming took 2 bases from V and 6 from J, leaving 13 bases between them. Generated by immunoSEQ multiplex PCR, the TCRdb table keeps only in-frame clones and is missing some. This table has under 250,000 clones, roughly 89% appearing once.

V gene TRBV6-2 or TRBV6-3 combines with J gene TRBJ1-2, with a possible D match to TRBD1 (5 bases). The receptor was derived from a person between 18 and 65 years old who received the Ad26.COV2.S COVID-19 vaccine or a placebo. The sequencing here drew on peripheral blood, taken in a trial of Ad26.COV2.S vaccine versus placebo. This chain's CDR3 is CASSYPTVLDGYTF. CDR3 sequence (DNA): TGTGCCAGCAGTTACCCGACAGTTCTGGATGGCTACACCTTC.